This T cell receptor (beta chain) was identified in a study of chemoradiotherapy in HPV16-positive cancers. Study information: Functional T-cell assays on a couple of HPV16-positive patients' cells defined candidate HPV-specific clones and common TCR motifs.

Regarding this clone: Its cognate antigen is unknown.

Study-wide points: Better recurrence-free survival went with HPV-responsive T-cell expansion in HPV16-positive patients. During treatment, candidate HPV-specific clones and E7-related motifs expanded in tumor. HPV-specific T cells were functionally defined from only two HPV16-positive patients.

This CDR3 has 14 amino acids. The V and J ends lost 5 bases and 3 bases, in that order; junction bases with no gene match: 6. Germline V gives CDR1 SGHTS, CDR2 YDEGEE. Sequenced by immunoSEQ multiplex PCR; TCRdb stores in-frame clones only, minus some. The sample holds some 12,000 clones, about 87% seen once. The chain combines TRBV5-8 with TRBJ2-3; 7 bases agree with TRBD2. The sequence was obtained from a human donor with HPV-associated anogenital cancer. The input for sequencing was blood, taken from a patient who underwent chemoradiotherapy. The CDR3 bases are TGTGCCAGCAGACCGAGACTAGCTACAGATACGCAGTATTTT. Amino acids: CASRPRLATDTQYF.